This T cell receptor beta chain came from a study of blood T cell repertoires in COVID-19 (dated by TCRdb to the early 2020s). With respect to the entire study: Samples covering the acute and convalescent phases of COVID-19 were provided by collaborators in the United States, Italy and Spain. The prospective study material was composed of cDNA or gDNA derived from T cells, B-cell-depleted T cells, or PBMCs. Subjects who had been exposed to COVID-19, were actively infected with it, or had recovered from it provided the deeply sampled blood TCRbeta repertoires that made up the dataset. A freely available public database, intended as a resource for researchers studying the immune response to SARS-CoV-2, is where the repertoires were released. Samples came from the ongoing ImmuneRACE study (first 160 participants) plus 1,254 subjects from 6 global collaborators. Sample metadata almost always included a de-identified subject ID, COVID-19 status, age in years and sex. Where available, HLA class I and class II types were taken from metadata supplied by the sample provider and were not determined by assay-based typing. The paper's findings and limits, for the study overall: How much clinical and demographic metadata was included differed by source and by participant, and the metadata was provided uncurated.

TCRbeta CDR3 regions were amplified from genomic DNA by means of the immunoSEQ Assay, a bias-controlled multiplex PCR. Turning to the authors' computational methods: Within the assay, amplification of reference gene primers was used to estimate how many nucleated cells each sample contained. To quantify the absolute abundance of each unique TCRbeta CDR3 rearrangement, sequence reads were collapsed and filtered. For each sample, productive Simpson clonality was calculated as the square root of Simpson's diversity index over productive rearrangements. TCRdb mirrors the immuneACCESS table, restricted to in-frame sequences. Some clones are absent from its copies; in checked studies, under half trace to an unresolved V gene, and the reason for the others is unknown. D and trimming come from the DNA, and the V and J calls and clone size come from that table. This sample gives 290,000 or so clones in total; 85% of them show up just once. 4.5% to 6% of the sample belongs to the ten largest clones.

Each collaborating institution followed its own protocols to collect whole blood in K2EDTA tubes. For TCRbeta analysis, collaborators shipped samples in one of three forms: frozen whole blood, isolated PBMCs, or DNA extracted from either of those sample types. The CDR3 runs 15 amino acids, cysteine and phenylalanine included. The only DNA kept is the CDR3, 45 bases in frame from the first base. The CDR1 and CDR2 encoded by the germline V gene (reference sequence) are LNHDA and SQIVND. Trimming removed 4 bases from V and 5 bases from J; the gene matches leave 5 bases unexplained. As to this clone: Its antigen has not been determined. No base-level quality is on record; no much larger clone is a single base apart.

Rearrangement joined TRBV19 to TRBJ2-7, with TRBD2 identical over 13 junction bases. The TCR originated in a man aged 45-60 years with active or convalescent COVID-19. Sequenced input: peripheral blood. At the DNA level, the sequence is TGTGCCAGTAGTACGCGGACTAGCGGGAGCAACGAGCAGTACTTC. This is translated as CASSTRTSGSNEQYF.